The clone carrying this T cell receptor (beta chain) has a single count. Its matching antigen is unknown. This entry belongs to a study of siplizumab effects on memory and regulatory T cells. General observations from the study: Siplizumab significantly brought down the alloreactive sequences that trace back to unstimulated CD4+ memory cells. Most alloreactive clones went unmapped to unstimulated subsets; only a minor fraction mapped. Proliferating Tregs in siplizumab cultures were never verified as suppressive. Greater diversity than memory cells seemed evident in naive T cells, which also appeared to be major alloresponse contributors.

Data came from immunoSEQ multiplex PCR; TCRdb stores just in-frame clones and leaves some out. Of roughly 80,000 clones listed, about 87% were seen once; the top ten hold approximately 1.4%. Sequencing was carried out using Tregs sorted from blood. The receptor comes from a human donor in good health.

The CDR3 loop reads CASSGTGVIRYTF. The CDR3 DNA reads TGTGCCAGCAGTGGAACAGGTGTCATCCGCTACACCTTC. The chain uses TRBV6-1 and TRBJ1-2; TRBD1 might be the D (5 bases). Trimming pared 4 bases from V and 9 bases from J, leaving 15 bases between. Germline CDR1 and CDR2: MNHNS and SASEGT. CDR3 size: 13 residues.